The clone carrying this T cell receptor (beta chain) was detected a few times. What it binds is not known. These data originate in a study of cytomegalovirus exposure and HLA in healthy donors. Both 60 Vbeta primers and 13 Jbeta primers went into the PCR. Sequencing was performed with immunoSEQ multiplex PCR; in TCRdb, only in-frame clones are kept and a portion is missing. The sample yields about 160,000 clones, about four fifths seen once. Germline V gene data show CDR1 as SGHTA and CDR2 as FQGNSA. CDR3 length: 14 amino acids. Trimming removed 1 base from V and 10 bases from J, with 14 bases in between. Broader study findings: In a later analysis, CMV-associated beta chains were mostly HLA-associated, it appeared. When analyzed later, a missense DCLRE1C variant was found to be linked to TCR beta V- and J-gene trimming. In an earlier analysis, productive rearrangement rates for most beta V segments clustered near 90% or 30%.

V and J are TRBV7-2 and TRBJ2-1; D is possibly TRBD2 (6 bases). Sequences were obtained from PBMCs. The source of this sequence is a man in his forties or fifties in good health and CMV-seropositive. This chain's CDR3 is CASSLEWSGGEQFF. The CDR3 region has the DNA TGTGCCAGCAGCTTAGAGTGGTCCGGGGGAGAGCAGTTCTTC.